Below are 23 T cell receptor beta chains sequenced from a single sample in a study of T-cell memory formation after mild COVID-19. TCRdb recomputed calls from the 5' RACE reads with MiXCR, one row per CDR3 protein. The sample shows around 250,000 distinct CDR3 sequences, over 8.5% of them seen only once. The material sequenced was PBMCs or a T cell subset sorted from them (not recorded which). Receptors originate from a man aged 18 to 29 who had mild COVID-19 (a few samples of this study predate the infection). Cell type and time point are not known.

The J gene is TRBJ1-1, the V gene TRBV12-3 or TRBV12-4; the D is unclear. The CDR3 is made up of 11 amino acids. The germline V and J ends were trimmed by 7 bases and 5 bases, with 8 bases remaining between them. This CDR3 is CASNGRTEAFF. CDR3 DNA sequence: TGTGCCAGCAACGGTCGAACTGAAGCTTTCTTT.

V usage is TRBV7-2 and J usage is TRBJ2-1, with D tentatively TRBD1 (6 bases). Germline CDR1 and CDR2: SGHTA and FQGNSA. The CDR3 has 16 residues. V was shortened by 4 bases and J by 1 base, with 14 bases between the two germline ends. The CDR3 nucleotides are TGTGCCAGCAGCTCCTTTAAGGGGGAGTCCTACAATGAGCAGTTCTTC. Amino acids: CASSSFKGESYNEQFF.

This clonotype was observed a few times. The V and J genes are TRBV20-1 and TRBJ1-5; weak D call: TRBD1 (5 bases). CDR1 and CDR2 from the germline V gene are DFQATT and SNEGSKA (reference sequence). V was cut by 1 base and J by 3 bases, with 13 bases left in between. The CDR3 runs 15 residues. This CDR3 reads CSARVPTAINQPQHF. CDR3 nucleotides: TGCAGTGCTAGAGTCCCGACAGCAATCAATCAGCCCCAGCATTTT.

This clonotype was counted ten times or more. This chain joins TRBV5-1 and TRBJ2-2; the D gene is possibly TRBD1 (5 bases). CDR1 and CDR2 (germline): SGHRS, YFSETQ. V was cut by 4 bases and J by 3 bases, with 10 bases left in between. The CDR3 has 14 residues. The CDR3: CASSPDSHTGELFF. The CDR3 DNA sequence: TGCGCCAGCAGCCCTGACAGCCACACCGGGGAGCTGTTTTTT.

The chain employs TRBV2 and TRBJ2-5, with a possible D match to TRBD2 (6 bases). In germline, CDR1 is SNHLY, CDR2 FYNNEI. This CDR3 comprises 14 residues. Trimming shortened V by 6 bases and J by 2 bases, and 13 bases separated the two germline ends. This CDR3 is CASRLATTQETQYF. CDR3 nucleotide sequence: TGTGCCAGCAGACTAGCAACTACACAAGAGACCCAGTACTTC.

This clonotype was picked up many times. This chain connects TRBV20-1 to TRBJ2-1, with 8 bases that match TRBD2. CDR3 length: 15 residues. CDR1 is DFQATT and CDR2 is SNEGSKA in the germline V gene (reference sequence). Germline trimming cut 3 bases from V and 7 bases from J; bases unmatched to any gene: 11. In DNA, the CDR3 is TGCAGTGCTAGTGATAGCGGGGTCTCCTGGAATGAGCAGTTCTTC. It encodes CSASDSGVSWNEQFF.

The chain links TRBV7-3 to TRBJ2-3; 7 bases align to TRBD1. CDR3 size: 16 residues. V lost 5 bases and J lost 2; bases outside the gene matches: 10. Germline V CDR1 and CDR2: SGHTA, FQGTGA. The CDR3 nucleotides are TGTGCCAGCAGCCCTAGGCCCGACAGGGACACAGATACGCAGTATTTT. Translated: CASSPRPDRDTDTQYF.

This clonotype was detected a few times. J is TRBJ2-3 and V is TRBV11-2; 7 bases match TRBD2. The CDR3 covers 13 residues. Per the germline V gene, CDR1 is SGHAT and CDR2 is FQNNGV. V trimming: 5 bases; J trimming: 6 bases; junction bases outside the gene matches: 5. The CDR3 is CASSRLAGDTQYF. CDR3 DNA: TGTGCCAGCAGCCGACTAGCTGGGGATACGCAGTATTTT.

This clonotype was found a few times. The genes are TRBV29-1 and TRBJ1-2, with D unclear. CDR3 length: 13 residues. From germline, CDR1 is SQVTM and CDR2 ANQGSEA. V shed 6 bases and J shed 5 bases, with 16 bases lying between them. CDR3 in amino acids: CSVVEYSTYGYTF. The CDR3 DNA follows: TGCAGCGTGGTAGAGTACAGTACTTATGGCTACACCTTC.

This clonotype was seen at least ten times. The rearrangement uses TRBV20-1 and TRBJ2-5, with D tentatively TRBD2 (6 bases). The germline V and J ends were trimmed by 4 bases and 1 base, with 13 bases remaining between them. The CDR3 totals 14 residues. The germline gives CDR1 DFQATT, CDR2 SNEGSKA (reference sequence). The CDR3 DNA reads TGCAGTGCTACCCAGGAGGGAACCCAAGAGACCCAGTACTTC. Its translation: CSATQEGTQETQYF.

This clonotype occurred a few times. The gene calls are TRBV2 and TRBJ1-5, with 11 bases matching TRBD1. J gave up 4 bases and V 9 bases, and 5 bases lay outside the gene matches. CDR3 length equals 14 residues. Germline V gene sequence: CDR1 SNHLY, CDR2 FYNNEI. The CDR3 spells CASTGTGGNQPQHF. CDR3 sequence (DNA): TGTGCCAGTACCGGGACAGGGGGGAATCAGCCCCAGCATTTT.

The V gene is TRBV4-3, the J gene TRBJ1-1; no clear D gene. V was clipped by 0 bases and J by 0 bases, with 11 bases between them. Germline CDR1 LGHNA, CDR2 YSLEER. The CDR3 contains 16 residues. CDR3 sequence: CASSQDYGEMNTEAFF. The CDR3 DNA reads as TGCGCCAGCAGCCAAGATTACGGGGAAATGAACACTGAAGCTTTCTTT.

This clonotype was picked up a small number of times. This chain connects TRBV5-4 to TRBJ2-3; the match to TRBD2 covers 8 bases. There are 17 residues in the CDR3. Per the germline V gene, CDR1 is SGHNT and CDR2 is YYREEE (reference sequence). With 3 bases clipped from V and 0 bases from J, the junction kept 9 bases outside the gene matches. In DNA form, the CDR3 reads TGTGCCAGCAGCTGGGTAGCGGGGTCCGGAAGCACAGATACGCAGTATTTT. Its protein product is CASSWVAGSGSTDTQYF.

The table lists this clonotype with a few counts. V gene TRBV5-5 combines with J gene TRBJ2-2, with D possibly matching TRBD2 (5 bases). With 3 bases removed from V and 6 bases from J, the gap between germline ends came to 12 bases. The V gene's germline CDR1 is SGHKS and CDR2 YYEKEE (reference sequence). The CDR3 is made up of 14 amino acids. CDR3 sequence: CASSSARGSGELFF. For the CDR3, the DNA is TGTGCCAGCAGCTCTGCTCGGGGTTCCGGGGAGCTGTTTTTT.

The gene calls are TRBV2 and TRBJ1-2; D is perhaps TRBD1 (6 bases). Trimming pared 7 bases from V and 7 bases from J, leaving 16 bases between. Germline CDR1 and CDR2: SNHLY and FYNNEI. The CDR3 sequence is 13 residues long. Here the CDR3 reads CASIGLQGGGYTF. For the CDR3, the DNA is TGTGCCAGCATCGGACTACAGGGAGGTGGCTACACCTTC. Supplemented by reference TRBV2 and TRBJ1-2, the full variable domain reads EPEVTQTPSHQVTQMGQEVILRCVPISNHLYFYWYRQILGQKVEFLVSFYNNEISEKSEIFDDQFSVERPDGSNFTLKIRSTKLEDSAMYFCASIGLQGGGYTFGSGTRLTVV.

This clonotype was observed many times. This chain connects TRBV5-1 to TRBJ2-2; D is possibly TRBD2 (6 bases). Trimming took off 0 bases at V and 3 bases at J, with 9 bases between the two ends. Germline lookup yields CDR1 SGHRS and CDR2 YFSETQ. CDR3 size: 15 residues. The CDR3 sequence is CASSLDPGDTGELFF. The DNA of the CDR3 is TGCGCCAGCAGCTTGGACCCGGGGGACACCGGGGAGCTGTTTTTT.

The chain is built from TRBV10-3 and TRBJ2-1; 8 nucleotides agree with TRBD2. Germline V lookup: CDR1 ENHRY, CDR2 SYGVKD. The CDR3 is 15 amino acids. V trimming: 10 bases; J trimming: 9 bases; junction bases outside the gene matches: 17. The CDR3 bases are TGTGCCACCGAACCGGGGGGGGGCTTCTCGGGTGAGCAGTTCTTC. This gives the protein CATEPGGGFSGEQFF.

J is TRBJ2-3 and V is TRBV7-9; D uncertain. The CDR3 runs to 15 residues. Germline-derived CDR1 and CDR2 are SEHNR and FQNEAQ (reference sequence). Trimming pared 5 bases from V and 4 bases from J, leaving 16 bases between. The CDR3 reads CASSPSVGIADTQYF. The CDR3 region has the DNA TGTGCCAGCAGCCCCTCGGTGGGGATAGCAGATACGCAGTATTTT.

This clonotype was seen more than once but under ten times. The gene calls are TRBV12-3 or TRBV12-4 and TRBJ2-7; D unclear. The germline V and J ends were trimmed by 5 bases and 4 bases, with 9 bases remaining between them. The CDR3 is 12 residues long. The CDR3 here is CASSKPYYEQYF. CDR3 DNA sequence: TGTGCCAGCAGTAAGCCGTATTACGAGCAGTACTTC.

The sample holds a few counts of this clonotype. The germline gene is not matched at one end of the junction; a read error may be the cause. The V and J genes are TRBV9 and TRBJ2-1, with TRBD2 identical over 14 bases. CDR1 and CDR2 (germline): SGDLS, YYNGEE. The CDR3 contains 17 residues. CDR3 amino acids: CASSPGTSGGDYSEQFF. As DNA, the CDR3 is TGTGCCAGCAGCCCTGGGACTAGCGGGGGAGACTACAGTGAGCAGTTCTTC.

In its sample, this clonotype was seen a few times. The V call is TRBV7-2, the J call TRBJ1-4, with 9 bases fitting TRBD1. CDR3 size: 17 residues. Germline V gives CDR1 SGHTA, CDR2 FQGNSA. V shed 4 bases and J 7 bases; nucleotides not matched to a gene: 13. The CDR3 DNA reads TGTGCCAGCAGCTCCGCGACGGGGACAGGGAGGGCTGAAAAACTGTTTTTT. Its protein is CASSSATGTGRAEKLFF.

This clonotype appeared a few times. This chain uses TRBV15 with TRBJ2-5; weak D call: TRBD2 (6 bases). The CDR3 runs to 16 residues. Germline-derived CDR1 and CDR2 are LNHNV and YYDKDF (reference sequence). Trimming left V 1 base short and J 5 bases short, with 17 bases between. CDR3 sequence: CATSRAGRGGRETQYF. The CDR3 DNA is TGTGCCACCAGCAGAGCGGGGCGGGGAGGTCGGGAGACCCAGTACTTC.

CDR3 in DNA: TGTGCCAGCAGCGTGGACAGGGGGTACACTGAAGCTTTCTTT. Its protein is CASSVDRGYTEAFF. The rearrangement uses TRBV11-2 and TRBJ1-1; 10 nucleotides agree with TRBD1. The CDR3 consists of 14 residues. CDR1 and CDR2 (germline): SGHAT, FQNNGV. V lost 5 bases to trimming and J lost 3 bases; unmatched junction nucleotides: 3. The full variable domain, its missing parts supplied by reference TRBV11-2 and TRBJ1-1, is EAGVAQSPRYKIIEKRQSVAFWCNPISGHATLYWYQQILGQGPKLLIQFQNNGVVDDSQLPKDRFSAERLKGVDSTLKIQPAKLEDSAVYLCASSVDRGYTEAFFGQGTRLTVV.